The clone carrying this TCR beta chain came up a few times. The sample is drawn from a study of T cells in Graves' hyperthyroidism and ophthalmopathy. RNA transcripts provided the source from which TCR beta CDR3 regions were amplified. The HTBI primer set served for first-round RT-PCR of the TCR CDR3. TCRdb independently ran MiXCR on the multiplex PCR reads; one entry per CDR3 protein. This repertoire shows hundreds of thousands of distinct CDR3 sequences, around 19% found once; its top ten account for 15% to 20%. V lost 2 bases, J lost 1 base, and 10 bases lay in between. Germline lookup yields CDR1 SEHNR and CDR2 FQNEAQ (reference sequence). The CDR3 has 15 residues.

The sequencing input was blood. This receptor was identified in a woman aged 50 to 60 with Graves' hyperthyroidism that later progressed to Graves' ophthalmopathy. This chain links TRBV7-9 with TRBJ2-3, with no clear D. The chain's CDR3 is CASSLIHSGTDTQYF. CDR3 bases: TGTGCCAGCAGCTTAATTCATTCAGGCACAGATACGCAGTATTTT.